The 15 T cell receptor beta chains below were found in one sample sequenced in a study of cytomegalovirus exposure and HLA in healthy donors. Researchers ran the PCR with 60 Vbeta and 13 Jbeta primers. Repertoires were generated with immunoSEQ multiplex PCR, while TCRdb's copy carries only in-frame clones and drops some. The repertoire has some 160,000 clones, over 70% of them found once; the top ten carry around 7%. What was sequenced was PBMCs. Source of these receptors: a woman aged 35 to 49 in good health and CMV-seropositive.

This clone has a single count. This chain joins TRBV28 and TRBJ2-7, with 7 bases identical to TRBD1. Germline V gene sequence: CDR1 MDHEN, CDR2 SYDVKM. V was clipped by 4 bases and J by 6 bases; unmatched bases: 12. This CDR3 spans 15 amino acids. CDR3 amino acids: CASSWPSESGGEQYF. The CDR3 region has the DNA TGTGCCAGCAGTTGGCCCTCCGAGTCAGGGGGCGAGCAGTACTTC. Full variable domain (missing parts from reference TRBV28 and TRBJ2-7): DVKVTQSSRYLVKRTGEKVFLECVQDMDHENMFWYRQDPGLGLRLIYFSYDVKMKEKGDIPEGYSVSREKKERFSLILESASTNQTSMYLCASSWPSESGGEQYFGPGTRLTVT.

In this sample, this clone turned up once. The chain joins TRBV5-1 to TRBJ2-1; weak D call: TRBD2 (5 bases). The CDR3 consists of 15 residues. V lost 1 base to trimming and J lost 9 bases, with 17 bases between them. Per the germline V gene, CDR1 is SGHRS and CDR2 is YFSETQ. The CDR3 loop is CASSLFNARAAEQFF. In DNA form, the CDR3 reads TGCGCCAGCAGCTTGTTCAACGCGCGGGCCGCTGAGCAGTTCTTC.

The V gene is TRBV12-5, the J gene TRBJ2-1; TRBD1 agrees at 9 bases. Germline V gene lookup returns CDR1 LGHNT and CDR2 FRNRAP. The CDR3 is 14 amino acids. The V and J ends lost 6 bases and 5 bases, in that order; junction bases with no gene match: 5. In DNA, the CDR3 is TGTGCTAGTGGCCTGAGGACAGGGGACAATGAGCAGTTCTTC. Its translation is CASGLRTGDNEQFF.

The J gene is TRBJ2-5, the V gene TRBV5-1, with TRBD1 matching 8 bases. The CDR3 contains 17 residues. V dropped 0 bases and J dropped 4; count of bases not matched to a gene: 11. CDR1 and CDR2 from the germline V gene are SGHRS and YFSETQ. The CDR3 spells CASSLAQGAPFGETQYF. The DNA for the CDR3 is TGCGCCAGCAGCTTGGCCCAGGGGGCGCCATTCGGAGAGACCCAGTACTTC.

J is TRBJ1-2 and V is TRBV5-1; D is unresolved. Germline values: CDR1 SGHRS, CDR2 YFSETQ. The V gene lost 4 bases and the J gene lost 0 bases, with 19 bases spanning the gap. The CDR3 sequence is 17 residues long. CDR3 residues: CASSPWTGTHTNYGYTF. The CDR3 region has the DNA TGCGCCAGCAGCCCCTGGACGGGAACCCATACTAACTATGGCTACACCTTC.

The chain combines TRBV5-4 with TRBJ2-1; perhaps TRBD1 as D (6 bases). V lost 6 bases and J 3 bases, leaving 13 bases between the germline ends. The CDR3 has 14 residues. The germline V gene has CDR1 SGHNT and CDR2 YYREEE (reference sequence). CDR3 bases: TGTGCCAGCACCCGACAGGACTTCTACAATGAGCAGTTCTTC. Encoded protein: CASTRQDFYNEQFF.

CDR3 amino acids: CASTVGGGYNEQFF. The CDR3, as DNA: TGTGCCAGCACGGTGGGCGGGGGTTACAATGAGCAGTTCTTC. This sequence joins TRBV7-2 and TRBJ2-1, with TRBD2 identical over 7 bases. The V segment lost 7 bases and the J segment 4 bases; nucleotides outside the gene matches: 7. Germline-derived CDR1 and CDR2 are SGHTA and FQGNSA. The CDR3 loop spans 14 amino acids.

V usage is TRBV5-4 and J usage is TRBJ2-2, with a possible D match to TRBD1 (6 bases). The CDR3 runs 16 residues. The germline CDR1 and CDR2 sequences are SGHNT and YYREEE (reference sequence). Trimming removed 4 bases at V and 6 bases at J, with 19 bases between. CDR3 amino acids: CASSPQGSLNAGELFF. As DNA, the CDR3 is TGTGCCAGCAGCCCTCAGGGGTCTCTAAACGCCGGGGAGCTGTTTTTT.

This chain uses TRBV6-1 with TRBJ1-1, with TRBD1 as a possible D gene (5 bases). This CDR3 spans 13 amino acids. V was trimmed by 7 bases and J by 6 bases, leaving 15 bases between them. Germline values: CDR1 MNHNS, CDR2 SASEGT. The CDR3 protein is CASTGRGFSEAFF. In nucleotides, the CDR3 is TGTGCCAGCACGGGTAGGGGCTTCTCTGAAGCTTTCTTT.

This clone has just one count. This chain links TRBV19 with TRBJ2-7; 7 nucleotides align to TRBD1. Germline V lookup: CDR1 LNHDA, CDR2 SQIVND (reference sequence). V lost 5 bases, J lost 4 bases, and 11 bases stayed unmatched. CDR3 size: 15 residues. The CDR3 nucleotides read TGTGCCAGTAGTGCGACCGGGACAGATCCTTACGAGCAGTACTTC. It yields the protein CASSATGTDPYEQYF.

This clone was counted a single time. J is TRBJ2-7 and V is TRBV7-8, with a possible D match to TRBD2 (5 bases). This CDR3 is 13 amino acids long. V lost 2 bases and J 6 bases, leaving 11 bases between the germline ends. Germline assignment: CDR1 SGHVS and CDR2 FQNEAQ. DNA of the CDR3: TGTGCCAGCAGCTTACGCGCCGAGGGCGAGCAGTACTTC. Protein product: CASSLRAEGEQYF.

The chain uses TRBV2 and TRBJ1-5; the match to TRBD1 covers 7 bases. Germline CDR1 SNHLY, CDR2 FYNNEI. The CDR3 totals 13 residues. V trimming: 7 bases; J trimming: 6 bases; junction bases outside the gene matches: 6. Here the CDR3 reads CASKGTASQPQHF. CDR3 DNA: TGTGCCAGCAAGGGGACAGCAAGTCAGCCCCAGCATTTT.

This clone has a single count. V gene TRBV7-6 combines with J gene TRBJ1-2, with 8 bases that match TRBD1. CDR1 SGHVS and CDR2 FNYEAQ come from the germline V gene. CDR3 size: 14 residues. V was pared by 5 bases and J by 2 bases, with 4 bases of the junction left unmatched. CDR3 in amino acids: CASSPTGGNYGYTF. CDR3 DNA: TGTGCCAGCAGCCCTACAGGGGGAAACTATGGCTACACCTTC.

A note on this clone: Other nucleotide sequences in the sample specify the same CDR3. V usage is TRBV9 and J usage is TRBJ2-5; D might be TRBD2 (5 bases). This CDR3 contains 14 residues. CDR1 and CDR2 (germline): SGDLS, YYNGEE. V was trimmed by 0 bases and J by 2 bases, leaving 8 bases between them. CDR3 coding DNA: TGTGCCAGCAGCGTAGTCGGGGATCAAGAGACCCAGTACTTC. It is translated as CASSVVGDQETQYF.

This sequence joins TRBV9 and TRBJ1-3; tentative D call: TRBD1 (6 bases). The germline CDR1 and CDR2 sequences are SGDLS and YYNGEE. Trimming stripped 5 bases from V and 0 bases from J, with 15 bases between. The CDR3 has 16 amino acids. CDR3 DNA sequence: TGTGCCAGCAGTCCGACAGGTGCCGGCTCTGGAAACACCATATATTTT. This gives the protein CASSPTGAGSGNTIYF.